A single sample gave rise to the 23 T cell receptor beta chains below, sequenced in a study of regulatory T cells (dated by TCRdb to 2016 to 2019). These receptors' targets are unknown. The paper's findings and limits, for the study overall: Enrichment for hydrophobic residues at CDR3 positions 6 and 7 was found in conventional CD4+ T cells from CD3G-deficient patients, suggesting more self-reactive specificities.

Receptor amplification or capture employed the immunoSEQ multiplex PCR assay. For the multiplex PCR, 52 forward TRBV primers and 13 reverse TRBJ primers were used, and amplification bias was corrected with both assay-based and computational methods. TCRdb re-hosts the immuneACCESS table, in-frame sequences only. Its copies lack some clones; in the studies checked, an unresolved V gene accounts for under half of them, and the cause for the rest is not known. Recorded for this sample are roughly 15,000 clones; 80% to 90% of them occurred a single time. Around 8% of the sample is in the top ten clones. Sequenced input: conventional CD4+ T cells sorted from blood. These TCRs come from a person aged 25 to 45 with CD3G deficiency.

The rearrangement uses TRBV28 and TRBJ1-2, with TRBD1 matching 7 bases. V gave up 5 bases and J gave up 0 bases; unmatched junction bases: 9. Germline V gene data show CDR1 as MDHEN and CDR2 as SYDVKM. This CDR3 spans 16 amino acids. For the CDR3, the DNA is TGTGCCAGCAGTCCCTTCAGGGGGAGTCCTAACTATGGCTACACCTTC. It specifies CASSPFRGSPNYGYTF.

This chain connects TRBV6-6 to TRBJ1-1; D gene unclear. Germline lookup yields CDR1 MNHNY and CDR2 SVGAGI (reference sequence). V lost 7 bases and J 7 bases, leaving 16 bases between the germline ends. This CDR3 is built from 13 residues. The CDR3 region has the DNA TGTGCCAGCAATAAGAGGAGTACGGTTGAAGCTTTCTTT. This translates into CASNKRSTVEAFF.

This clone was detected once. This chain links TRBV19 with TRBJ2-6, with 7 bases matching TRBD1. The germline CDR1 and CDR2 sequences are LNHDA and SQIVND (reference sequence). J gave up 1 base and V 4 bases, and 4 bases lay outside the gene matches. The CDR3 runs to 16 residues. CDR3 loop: CASSTDRASGANVLTF. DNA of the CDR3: TGTGCCAGTAGTACCGACAGGGCATCTGGGGCCAACGTCCTGACTTTC.

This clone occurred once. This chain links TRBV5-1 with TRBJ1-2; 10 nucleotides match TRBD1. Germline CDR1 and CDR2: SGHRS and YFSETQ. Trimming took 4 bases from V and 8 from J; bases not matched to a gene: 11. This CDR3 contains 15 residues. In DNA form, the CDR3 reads TGCGCCAGCAGCCCGAGGACAGGGGGAGCTGACGGCTACACCTTC. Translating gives CASSPRTGGADGYTF.

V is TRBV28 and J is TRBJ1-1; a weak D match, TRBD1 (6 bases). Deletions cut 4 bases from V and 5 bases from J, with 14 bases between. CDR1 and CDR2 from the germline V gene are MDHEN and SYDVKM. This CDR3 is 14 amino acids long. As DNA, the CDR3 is TGTGCCAGCAGTTGGCGGGGGGCCCGTACTGAAGCTTTCTTT. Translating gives CASSWRGARTEAFF.

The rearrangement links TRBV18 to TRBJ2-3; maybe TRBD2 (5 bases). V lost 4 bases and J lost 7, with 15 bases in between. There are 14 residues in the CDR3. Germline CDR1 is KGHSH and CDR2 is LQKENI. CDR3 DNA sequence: TGTGCCAGCTCACAGAAACCCGGGGTGCATACGCAGTATTTT. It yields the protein CASSQKPGVHTQYF.

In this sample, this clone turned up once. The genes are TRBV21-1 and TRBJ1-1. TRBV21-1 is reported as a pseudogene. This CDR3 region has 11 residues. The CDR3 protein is CASSLKGEAFF. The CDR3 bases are TGTGCCAGCAGTTTAAAGGGTGAAGCTTTCTTT.

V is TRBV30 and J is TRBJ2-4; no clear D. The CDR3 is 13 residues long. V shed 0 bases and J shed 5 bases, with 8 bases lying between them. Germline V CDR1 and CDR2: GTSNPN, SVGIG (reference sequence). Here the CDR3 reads CAWSVEPQNIQYF. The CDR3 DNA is TGTGCCTGGAGTGTCGAGCCCCAAAACATTCAGTACTTC. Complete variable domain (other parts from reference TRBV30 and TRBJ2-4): SQTIHQWPATLVQPVGSPLSLECTVEGTSNPNLYWYRQAAGRGLQLLFYSVGIGQISSEVPQNLSASRPQDRQFILSSKKLLLSDSGFYLCAWSVEPQNIQYFGAGTRLSVL.

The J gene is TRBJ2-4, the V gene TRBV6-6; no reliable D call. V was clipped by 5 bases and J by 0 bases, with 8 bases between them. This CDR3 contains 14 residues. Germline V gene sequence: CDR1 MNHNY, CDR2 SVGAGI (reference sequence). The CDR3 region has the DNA TGTGCCAGCAGTCAAGGATCAGCCAAAAACATTCAGTACTTC. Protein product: CASSQGSAKNIQYF.

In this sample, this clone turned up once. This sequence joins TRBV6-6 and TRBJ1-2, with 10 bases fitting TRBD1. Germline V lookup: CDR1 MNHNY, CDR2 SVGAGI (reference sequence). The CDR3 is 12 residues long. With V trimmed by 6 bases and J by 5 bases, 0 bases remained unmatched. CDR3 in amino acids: CASRGQGYGYTF. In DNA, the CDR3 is TGTGCCAGCAGGGGACAGGGGTATGGCTACACCTTC.

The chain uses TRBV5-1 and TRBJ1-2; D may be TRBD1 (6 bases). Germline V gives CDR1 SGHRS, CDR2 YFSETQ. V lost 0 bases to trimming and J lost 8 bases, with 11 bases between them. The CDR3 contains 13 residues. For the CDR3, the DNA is TGCGCCAGCAGCTTGGAGGGGGGCCACGGCTACACCTTC. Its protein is CASSLEGGHGYTF.

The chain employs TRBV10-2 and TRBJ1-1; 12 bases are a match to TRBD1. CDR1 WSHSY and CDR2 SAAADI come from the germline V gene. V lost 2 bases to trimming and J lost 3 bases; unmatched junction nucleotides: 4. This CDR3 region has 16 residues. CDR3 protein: CASSEGTGGADTEAFF. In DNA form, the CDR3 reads TGCGCCAGCAGTGAGGGGACAGGGGGCGCGGACACTGAAGCTTTCTTT.

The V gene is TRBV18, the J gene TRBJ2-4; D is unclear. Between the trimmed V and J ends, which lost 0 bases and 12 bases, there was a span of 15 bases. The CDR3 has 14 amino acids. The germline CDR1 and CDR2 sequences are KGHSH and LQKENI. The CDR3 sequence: CASSPPNEKDNQYF. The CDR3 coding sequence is TGTGCCAGCTCACCACCGAACGAAAAAGACAATCAGTACTTC.

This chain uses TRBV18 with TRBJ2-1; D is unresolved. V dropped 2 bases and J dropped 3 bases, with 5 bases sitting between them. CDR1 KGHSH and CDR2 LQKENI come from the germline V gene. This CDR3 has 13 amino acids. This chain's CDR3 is CASSPKGYNEQFF. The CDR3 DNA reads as TGTGCCAGCTCACCAAAGGGCTACAATGAGCAGTTCTTC.

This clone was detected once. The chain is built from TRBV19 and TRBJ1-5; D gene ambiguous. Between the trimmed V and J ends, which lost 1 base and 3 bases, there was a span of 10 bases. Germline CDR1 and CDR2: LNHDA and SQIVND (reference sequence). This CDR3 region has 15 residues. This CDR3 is CASSIALWVNQPQHF. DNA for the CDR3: TGTGCCAGTAGTATAGCCCTGTGGGTCAATCAGCCCCAGCATTTT.

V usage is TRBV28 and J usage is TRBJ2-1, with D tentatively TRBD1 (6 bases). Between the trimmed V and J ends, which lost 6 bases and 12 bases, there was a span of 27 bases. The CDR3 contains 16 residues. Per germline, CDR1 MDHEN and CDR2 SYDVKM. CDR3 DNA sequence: TGTGCCAGCAGGGCCGGGGACAAGAGTTCCCAAGGTGGGCAGTTCTTC. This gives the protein CASRAGDKSSQGGQFF.

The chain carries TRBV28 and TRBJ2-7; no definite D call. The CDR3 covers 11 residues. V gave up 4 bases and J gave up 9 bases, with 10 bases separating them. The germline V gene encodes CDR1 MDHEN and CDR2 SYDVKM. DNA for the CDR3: TGTGCCAGCAGTTCGCGATATCGGCAGTACTTC. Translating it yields CASSSRYRQYF.

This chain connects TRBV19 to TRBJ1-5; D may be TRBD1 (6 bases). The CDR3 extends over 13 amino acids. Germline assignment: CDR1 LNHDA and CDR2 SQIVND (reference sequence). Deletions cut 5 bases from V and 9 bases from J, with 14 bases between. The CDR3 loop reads CASSGQSLTPQHF. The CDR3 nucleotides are TGTGCCAGTAGTGGACAGAGCCTTACGCCCCAGCATTTT.

The CDR3 DNA sequence: TGTGCCAGCAGTGAAGCTCCCCAGGGACAGCCCCAGCATTTT. As protein: CASSEAPQGQPQHF. The gene calls are TRBV6-1 and TRBJ1-5; D is perhaps TRBD1 (5 bases). Trimming removed 0 bases from V and 7 bases from J, with 10 bases in between. Germline loops: CDR1 MNHNS, CDR2 SASEGT. The CDR3 is 14 amino acids.

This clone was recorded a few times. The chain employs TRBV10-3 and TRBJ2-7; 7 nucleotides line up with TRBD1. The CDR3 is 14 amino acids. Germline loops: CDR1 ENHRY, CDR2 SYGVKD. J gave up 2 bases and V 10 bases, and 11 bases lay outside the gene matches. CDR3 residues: CATSFGTEAYEQYF. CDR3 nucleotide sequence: TGTGCCACCTCATTCGGGACAGAGGCCTACGAGCAGTACTTC.

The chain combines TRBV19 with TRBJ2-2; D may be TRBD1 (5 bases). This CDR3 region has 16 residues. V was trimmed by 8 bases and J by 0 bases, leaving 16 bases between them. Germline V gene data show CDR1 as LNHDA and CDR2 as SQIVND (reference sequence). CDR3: CASSHRTRSNTGELFF. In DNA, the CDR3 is TGTGCCAGTTCTCACAGGACCCGCTCGAACACCGGGGAGCTGTTTTTT.

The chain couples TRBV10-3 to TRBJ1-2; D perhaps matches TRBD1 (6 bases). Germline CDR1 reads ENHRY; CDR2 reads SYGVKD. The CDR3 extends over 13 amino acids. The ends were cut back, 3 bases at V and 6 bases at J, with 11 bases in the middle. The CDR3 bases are TGTGCCATCAGTGAAACAGGGCTGAATGGCTACACCTTC. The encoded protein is CAISETGLNGYTF.

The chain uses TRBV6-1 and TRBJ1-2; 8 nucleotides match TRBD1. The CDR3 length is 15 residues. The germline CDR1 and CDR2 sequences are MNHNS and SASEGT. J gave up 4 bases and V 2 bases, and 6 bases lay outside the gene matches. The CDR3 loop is CASSENGQGGYGYTF. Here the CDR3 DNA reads TGTGCCAGCAGTGAAAACGGACAGGGCGGCTATGGCTACACCTTC.